Included here is one T cell receptor (beta chain) sequence, with context. As yet, its antigen is unknown. Only healthy Caucasians were enrolled as donors. The entry originates in a study of identical twins. J gave up 4 bases and V 2 bases, and 5 bases lay outside the gene matches. The CDR3 totals 14 residues. CDR1 SGHRS and CDR2 YFSETQ come from the germline V gene. Each CDR3 protein gets one entry after TCRdb re-called the 5' RACE reads with MiXCR. The sample records approximately 890,000 distinct CDR3 sequences, roughly 12% being singletons. Points from the study as a whole: With beta out-of-frame sequences, excess sharing by twins was weaker. Out-of-frame alpha sequences common to twins exhibited an excess of low generation probability. Out-of-frame TCR alpha sharing in monozygotic twins exceeded recombination model predictions.

These same data were also listed under a study on yellow fever vaccine responses in identical twins.

The sample comprised PBMCs. The rearrangement uses TRBV5-1 and TRBJ1-1; TRBD1 aligns across 7 bases. This TCR derives from a young woman in good health. CDR3 region: CASSFRQGSTEAFF. The CDR3, as DNA: TGCGCCAGCAGCTTCCGACAGGGTAGCACTGAAGCTTTCTTT.